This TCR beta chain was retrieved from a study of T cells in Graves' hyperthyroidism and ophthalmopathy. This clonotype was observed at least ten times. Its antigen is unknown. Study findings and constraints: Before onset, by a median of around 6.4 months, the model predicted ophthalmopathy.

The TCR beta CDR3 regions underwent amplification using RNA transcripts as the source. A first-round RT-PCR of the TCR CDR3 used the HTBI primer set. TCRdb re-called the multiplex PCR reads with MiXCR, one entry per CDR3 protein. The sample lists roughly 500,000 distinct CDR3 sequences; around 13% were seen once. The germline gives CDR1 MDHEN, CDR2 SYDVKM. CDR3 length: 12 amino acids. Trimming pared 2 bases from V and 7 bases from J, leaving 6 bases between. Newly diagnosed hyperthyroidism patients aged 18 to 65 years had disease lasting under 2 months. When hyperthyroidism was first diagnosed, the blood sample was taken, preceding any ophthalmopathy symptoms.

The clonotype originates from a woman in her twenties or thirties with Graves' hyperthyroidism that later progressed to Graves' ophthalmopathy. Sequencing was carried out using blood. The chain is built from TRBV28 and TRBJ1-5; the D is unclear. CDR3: CASSLRWQPQHF. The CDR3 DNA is TGTGCCAGCAGTTTAAGGTGGCAGCCCCAGCATTTT.